This T cell receptor beta chain is from a study of cytomegalovirus exposure and HLA in healthy donors. Study-level background: An early release of data contained about 85 million unique TCRs, which came from HLA-typed donors.

Germline values: CDR1 SGHAT, CDR2 FQNNGV. CDR3 length: 18 amino acids. Trimming removed 5 bases at V and 6 bases at J, with 25 bases between. This clone occurred once. The antigen remains undetermined. The PCR made use of 60 Vbeta and 13 Jbeta primers. Using immunoSEQ multiplex PCR, the repertoire was profiled, and TCRdb retains in-frame clones only, with some absent. Of 65,000 or so clones in the sample, approximately 80% are singletons; the top ten hold approximately 2.9%. Findings of the study overall: Donors belonging to an Asian-associated ancestry cluster reportedly showed fewer N-insertions in productive TCRs than the approximately 680-donor mean, according to what a later analysis found. One variant, a missense change in DCLRE1C, was linked in a later analysis to TCR beta V- and J-gene trimming.

The clonotype was recovered from a girl aged 10-17 years in good health and CMV-seropositive. This rearrangement joins TRBV11-2 to TRBJ2-2; tentative D call: TRBD1 (7 bases). The material sequenced was PBMCs. CDR3 region: CASSPRQGTEDYAGELFF. The CDR3 bases are TGTGCCAGCAGCCCGCGCCAAGGGACAGAGGACTATGCCGGGGAGCTGTTTTTT.